This T cell receptor beta chain was retrieved from a study of CD8+ T cells in alopecia areata. Extraction and reverse transcription of RNA yielded cDNA as the sequencing template. The assay was immunoSEQ multiplex PCR, and TCRdb's table has in-frame clones only and misses some. The sample consists of 160,000 or so clones, less than 75% of them appearing once. J lost 0 bases, V lost 3 bases, and 8 bases had no gene match. Germline V CDR1 and CDR2: SQVTM, ANQGSEA. This CDR3 spans 16 amino acids. This clone turned up a few times. The chain couples TRBV29-1 to TRBJ1-2, with TRBD1 matching over 9 bases. Sequenced material: CD8+ T cells sorted from blood, taken at week 0. The TCR sequence derives from a human donor with alopecia areata. The CDR3 coding sequence is TGCAGCGTTGATTCAGACAGGGGGGATACTAACTATGGCTACACCTTC. It codes for CSVDSDRGDTNYGYTF.